Sequencing of this T cell receptor beta chain was carried out in a study of PD-L1 blockade in urothelial cancer. The J segment lost 4 bases and the V segment lost 1 base, leaving 6 bases of the junction unmatched. The CDR3 contains 15 residues. Germline CDR1 is LNHNV and CDR2 is YYDKDF (reference sequence). A single count supports this clone. Sequencing was performed with immunoSEQ multiplex PCR; in TCRdb, only in-frame clones are kept and a portion is missing. The sample records around 56,000 clones, about 82% being singletons. The receptor comes from a man aged 45-60 years with urothelial cancer. The sample consisted of PBMCs, taken around atezolizumab (anti-PD-L1) treatment. The chain has TRBV15 and TRBJ2-5; 7 bases agree with TRBD2. The CDR3 loop is CATSRGGRGVETQYF. DNA of the CDR3: TGTGCCACCAGCAGAGGAGGACGGGGGGTAGAGACCCAGTACTTC.